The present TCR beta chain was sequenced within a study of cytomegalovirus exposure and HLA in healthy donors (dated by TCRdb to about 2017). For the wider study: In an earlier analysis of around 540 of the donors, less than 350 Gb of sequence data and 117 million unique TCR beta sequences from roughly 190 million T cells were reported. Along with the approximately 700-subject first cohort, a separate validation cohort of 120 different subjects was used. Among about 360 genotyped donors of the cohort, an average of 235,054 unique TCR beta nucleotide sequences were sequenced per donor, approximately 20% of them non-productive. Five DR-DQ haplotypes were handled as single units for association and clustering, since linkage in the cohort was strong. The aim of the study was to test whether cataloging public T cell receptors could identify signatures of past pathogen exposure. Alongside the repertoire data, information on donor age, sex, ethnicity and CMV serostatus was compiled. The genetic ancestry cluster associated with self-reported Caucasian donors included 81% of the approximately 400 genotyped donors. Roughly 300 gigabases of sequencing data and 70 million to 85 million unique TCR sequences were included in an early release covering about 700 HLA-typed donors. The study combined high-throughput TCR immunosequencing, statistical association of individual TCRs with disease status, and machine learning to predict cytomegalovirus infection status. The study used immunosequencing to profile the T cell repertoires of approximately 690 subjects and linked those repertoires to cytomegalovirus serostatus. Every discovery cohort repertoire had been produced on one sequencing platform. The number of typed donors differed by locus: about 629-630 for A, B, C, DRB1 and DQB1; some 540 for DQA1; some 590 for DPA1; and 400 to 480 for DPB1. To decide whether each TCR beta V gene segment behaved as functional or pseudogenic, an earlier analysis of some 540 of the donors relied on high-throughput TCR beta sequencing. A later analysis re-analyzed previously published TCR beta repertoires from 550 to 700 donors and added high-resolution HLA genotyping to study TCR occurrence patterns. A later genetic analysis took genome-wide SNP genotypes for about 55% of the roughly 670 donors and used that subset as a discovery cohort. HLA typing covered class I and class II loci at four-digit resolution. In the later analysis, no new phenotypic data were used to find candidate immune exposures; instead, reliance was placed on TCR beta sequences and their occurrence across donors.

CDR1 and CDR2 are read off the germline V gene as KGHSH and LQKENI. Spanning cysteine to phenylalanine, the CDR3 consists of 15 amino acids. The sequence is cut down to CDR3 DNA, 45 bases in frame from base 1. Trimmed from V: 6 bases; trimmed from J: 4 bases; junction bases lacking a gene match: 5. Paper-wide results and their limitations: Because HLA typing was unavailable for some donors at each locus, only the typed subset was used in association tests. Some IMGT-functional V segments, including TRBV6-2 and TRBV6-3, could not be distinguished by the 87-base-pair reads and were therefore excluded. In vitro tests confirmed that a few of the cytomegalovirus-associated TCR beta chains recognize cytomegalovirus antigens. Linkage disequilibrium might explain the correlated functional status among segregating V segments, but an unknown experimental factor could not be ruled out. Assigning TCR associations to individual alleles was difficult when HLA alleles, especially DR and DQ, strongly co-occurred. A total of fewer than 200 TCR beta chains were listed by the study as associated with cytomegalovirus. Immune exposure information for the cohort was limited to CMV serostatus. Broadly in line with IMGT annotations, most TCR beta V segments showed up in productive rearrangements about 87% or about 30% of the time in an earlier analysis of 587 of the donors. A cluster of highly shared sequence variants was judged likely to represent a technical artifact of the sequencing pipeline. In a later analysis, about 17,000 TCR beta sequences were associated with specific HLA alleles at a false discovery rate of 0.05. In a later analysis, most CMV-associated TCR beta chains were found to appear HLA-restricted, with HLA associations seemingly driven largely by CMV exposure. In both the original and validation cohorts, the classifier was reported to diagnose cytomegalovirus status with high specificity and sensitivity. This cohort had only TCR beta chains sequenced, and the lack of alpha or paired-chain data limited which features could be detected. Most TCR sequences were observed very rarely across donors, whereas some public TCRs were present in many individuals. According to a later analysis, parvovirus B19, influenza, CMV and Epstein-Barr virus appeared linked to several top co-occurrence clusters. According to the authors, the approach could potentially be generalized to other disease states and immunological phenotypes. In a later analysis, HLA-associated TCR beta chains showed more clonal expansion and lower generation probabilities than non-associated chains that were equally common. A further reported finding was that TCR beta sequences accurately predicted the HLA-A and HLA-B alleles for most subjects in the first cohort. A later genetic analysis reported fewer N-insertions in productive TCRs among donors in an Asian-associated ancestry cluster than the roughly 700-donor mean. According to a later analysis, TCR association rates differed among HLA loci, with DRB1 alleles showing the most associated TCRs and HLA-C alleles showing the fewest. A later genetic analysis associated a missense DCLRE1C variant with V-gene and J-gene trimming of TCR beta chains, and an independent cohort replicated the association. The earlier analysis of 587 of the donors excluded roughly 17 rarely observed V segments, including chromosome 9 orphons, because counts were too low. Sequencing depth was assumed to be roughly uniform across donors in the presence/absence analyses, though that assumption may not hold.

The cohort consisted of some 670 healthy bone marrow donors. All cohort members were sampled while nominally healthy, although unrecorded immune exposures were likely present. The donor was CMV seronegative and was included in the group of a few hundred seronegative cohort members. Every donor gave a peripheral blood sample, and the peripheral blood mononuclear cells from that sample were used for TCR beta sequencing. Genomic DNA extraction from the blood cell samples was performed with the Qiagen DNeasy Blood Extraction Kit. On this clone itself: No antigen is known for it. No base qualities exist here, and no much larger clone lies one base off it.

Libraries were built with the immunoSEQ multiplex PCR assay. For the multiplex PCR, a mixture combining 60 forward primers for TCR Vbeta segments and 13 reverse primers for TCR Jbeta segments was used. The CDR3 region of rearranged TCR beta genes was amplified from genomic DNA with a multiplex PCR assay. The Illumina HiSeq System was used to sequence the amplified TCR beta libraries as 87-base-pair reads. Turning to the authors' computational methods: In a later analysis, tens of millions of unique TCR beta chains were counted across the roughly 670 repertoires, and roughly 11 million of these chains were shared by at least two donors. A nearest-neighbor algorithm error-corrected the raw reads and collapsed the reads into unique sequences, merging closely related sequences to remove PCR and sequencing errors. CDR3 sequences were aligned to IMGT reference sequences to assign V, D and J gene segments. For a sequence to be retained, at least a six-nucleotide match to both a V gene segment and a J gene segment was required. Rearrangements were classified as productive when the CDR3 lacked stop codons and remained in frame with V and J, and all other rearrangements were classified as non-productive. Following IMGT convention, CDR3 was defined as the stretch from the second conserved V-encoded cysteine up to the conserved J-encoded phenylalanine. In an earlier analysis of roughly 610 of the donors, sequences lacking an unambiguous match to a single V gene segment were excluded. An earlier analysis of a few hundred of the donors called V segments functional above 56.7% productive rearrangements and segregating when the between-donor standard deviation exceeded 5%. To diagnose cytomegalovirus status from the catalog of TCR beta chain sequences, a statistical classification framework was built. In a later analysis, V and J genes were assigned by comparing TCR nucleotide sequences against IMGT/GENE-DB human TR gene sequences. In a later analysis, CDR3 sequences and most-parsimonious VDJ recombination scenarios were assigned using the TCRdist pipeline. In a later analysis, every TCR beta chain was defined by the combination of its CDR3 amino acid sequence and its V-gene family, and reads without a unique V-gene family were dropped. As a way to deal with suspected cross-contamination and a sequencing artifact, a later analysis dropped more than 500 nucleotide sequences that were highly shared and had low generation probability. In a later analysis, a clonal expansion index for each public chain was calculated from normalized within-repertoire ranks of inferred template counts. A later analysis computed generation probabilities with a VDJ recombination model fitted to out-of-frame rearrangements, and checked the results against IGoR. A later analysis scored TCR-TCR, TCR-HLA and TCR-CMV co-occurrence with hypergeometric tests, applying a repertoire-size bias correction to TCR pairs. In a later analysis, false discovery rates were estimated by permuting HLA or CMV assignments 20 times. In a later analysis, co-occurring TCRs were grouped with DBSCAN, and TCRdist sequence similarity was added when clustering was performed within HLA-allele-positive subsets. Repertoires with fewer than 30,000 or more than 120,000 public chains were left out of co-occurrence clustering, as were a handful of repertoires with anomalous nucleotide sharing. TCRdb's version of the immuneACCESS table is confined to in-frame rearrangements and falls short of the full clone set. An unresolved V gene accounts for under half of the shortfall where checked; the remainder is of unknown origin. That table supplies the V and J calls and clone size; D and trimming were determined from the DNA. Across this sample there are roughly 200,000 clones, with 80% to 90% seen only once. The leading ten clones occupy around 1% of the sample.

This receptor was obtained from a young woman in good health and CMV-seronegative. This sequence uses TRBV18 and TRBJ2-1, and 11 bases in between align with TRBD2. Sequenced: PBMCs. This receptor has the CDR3 CASSGGLAEYNEQFF. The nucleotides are TGTGCCAGCTCCGGGGGACTAGCGGAATACAATGAGCAGTTCTTC.